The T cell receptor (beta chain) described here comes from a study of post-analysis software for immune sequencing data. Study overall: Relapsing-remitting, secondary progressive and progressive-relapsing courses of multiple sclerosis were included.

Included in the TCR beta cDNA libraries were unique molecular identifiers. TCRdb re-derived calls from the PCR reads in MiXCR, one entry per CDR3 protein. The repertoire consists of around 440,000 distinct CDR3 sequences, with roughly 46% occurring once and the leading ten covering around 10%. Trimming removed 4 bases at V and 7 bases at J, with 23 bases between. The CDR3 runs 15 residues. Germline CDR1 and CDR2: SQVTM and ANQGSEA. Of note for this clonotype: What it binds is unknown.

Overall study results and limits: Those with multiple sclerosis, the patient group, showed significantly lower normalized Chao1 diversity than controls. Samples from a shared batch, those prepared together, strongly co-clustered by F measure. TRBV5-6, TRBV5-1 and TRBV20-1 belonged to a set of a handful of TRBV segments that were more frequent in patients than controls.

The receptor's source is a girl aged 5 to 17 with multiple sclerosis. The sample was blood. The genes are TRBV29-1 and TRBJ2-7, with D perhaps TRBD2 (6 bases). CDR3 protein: CSVGGGNVLGNEQYF. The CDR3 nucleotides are TGCAGCGTTGGGGGCGGGAACGTCTTAGGAAATGAGCAGTACTTC.